Each of the 14 T cell receptor beta chains below was sequenced from the same sample in a study of OX40 agonist ivuxolimab in advanced cancers. Here immunoSEQ multiplex PCR was the method, and the copy in TCRdb shows in-frame clones only, minus some. The sample lists roughly 73,000 clones; just over 85% were seen once. The sample was CD4+ or CD8+ T cells sorted from blood, taken in a trial of the OX40 agonist ivuxolimab. Receptors were obtained from an adult with an advanced solid tumor such as melanoma, head and neck, liver or kidney cancer.

The chain joins TRBV5-6 to TRBJ1-5, with D perhaps matching TRBD1 (5 bases). The V gene's germline CDR1 is SGHDT and CDR2 YYEEEE. V lost 1 base, J lost 4 bases, and 6 bases lay in between. This CDR3 has 13 residues. The CDR3 loop is CASSLNRNQPQHF. The CDR3 bases are TGTGCCAGCAGCTTGAACAGGAATCAGCCCCAGCATTTT.

The chain employs TRBV7-9 and TRBJ2-3, with D unresolved. Germline V gene sequence: CDR1 SEHNR, CDR2 FQNEAQ (reference sequence). The length of the CDR3 is 14 residues. Trimming pared 4 bases from V and 2 bases from J, leaving 10 bases between. CDR3 sequence (DNA): TGTGCCAGCAGCTCTGGGCCCTTCACAGATACGCAGTATTTT. Protein sequence: CASSSGPFTDTQYF.

This chain links TRBV5-1 with TRBJ1-1; 7 positions match TRBD1. The CDR3 contains 13 residues. The trim removed 7 bases at V and 0 bases at J, leaving 3 bases unmatched. Germline V gene lookup returns CDR1 SGHRS and CDR2 YFSETQ. CDR3 sequence reads: CASHTGVNTEAFF. CDR3 sequence (DNA): TGCGCCAGCCACACAGGGGTGAACACTGAAGCTTTCTTT.

By sample share, this clone is medium-sized. The rearrangement links TRBV5-5 to TRBJ1-4, with a possible D match to TRBD1 (5 bases). Germline V gene lookup returns CDR1 SGHKS and CDR2 YYEKEE (reference sequence). V gave up 2 bases and J gave up 6 bases, with 17 bases separating them. The CDR3 contains 16 residues. The CDR3 spells CASSFRVSARDEKLFF. CDR3 bases: TGTGCCAGCAGCTTTAGAGTTTCCGCCAGGGATGAAAAACTGTTTTTT.

This clone has just one count. The chain has TRBV6-6 and TRBJ2-7; 10 bases line up with TRBD1. Germline V gene lookup returns CDR1 MNHNY and CDR2 SVGAGI (reference sequence). Germline trimming cut 8 bases from V and 6 bases from J; bases unmatched to any gene: 4. The CDR3 is made up of 12 amino acids. The CDR3 DNA is TGTGCCAGCTCGGGACAGGGGCGCGAGCAGTACTTC. Protein product: CASSGQGREQYF.

CDR3: CASSQIESSYEQYF. In DNA form, the CDR3 reads TGTGCCAGCAGCCAAATAGAGAGCTCCTACGAGCAGTACTTC. The chain employs TRBV5-4 and TRBJ2-7; D gene unclear. Between the trimmed V and J ends, which lost 4 bases and 0 bases, there was a span of 11 bases. Germline V gene data show CDR1 as SGHNT and CDR2 as YYREEE (reference sequence). The CDR3 consists of 14 residues.

The genes are TRBV9 and TRBJ2-3, with 7 bases aligning to TRBD2. CDR1 is SGDLS, CDR2 YYNGEE, per germline. Trimming cost V 4 bases and J 2 bases; bases outside gene matches: 4. The length of the CDR3 is 14 residues. CDR3 protein: CASSRDYYTDTQYF. The CDR3 DNA reads TGTGCCAGCAGCCGGGACTACTACACAGATACGCAGTATTTT.

This clone appeared once. J is TRBJ2-2 and V is TRBV7-9; TRBD1 or TRBD2 may be the D gene (5 bases each). Germline loops: CDR1 SEHNR, CDR2 FQNEAQ (reference sequence). With 5 bases removed from V and 0 bases from J, the gap between germline ends came to 13 bases. The CDR3 has 16 amino acids. The CDR3 here is CASSPTGAANTGELFF. CDR3 sequence (DNA): TGTGCCAGCAGCCCGACCGGGGCCGCGAACACCGGGGAGCTGTTTTTT.

V is TRBV11-2 and J is TRBJ2-1; D might be TRBD1 (6 bases). The germline CDR1 and CDR2 sequences are SGHAT and FQNNGV. This CDR3 comprises 12 residues. The ends were cut back, 3 bases at V and 15 bases at J, with 15 bases in the middle. CDR3 residues: CASSFPGTTRFF. In DNA form, the CDR3 reads TGTGCCAGCAGCTTCCCCGGGACAACAAGGTTCTTC.

This clone has a count of ten or more. The chain carries TRBV7-9 and TRBJ2-7, with D perhaps matching TRBD1 (6 bases). V was clipped by 5 bases and J by 3 bases, with 14 bases between them. Germline V gene data show CDR1 as SEHNR and CDR2 as FQNEAQ (reference sequence). There are 14 residues in the CDR3. The CDR3, as DNA: TGTGCCAGCAGCGGACGTGGCAGGGGCTACGAGCAGTACTTC. Translation gives CASSGRGRGYEQYF.

The chain recombines TRBV5-1 with TRBJ2-5, with D tentatively TRBD2 (6 bases). Germline CDR1 and CDR2: SGHRS and YFSETQ. Trimming removed 6 bases from V and 5 bases from J, with 14 bases in between. CDR3 length: 13 amino acids. The CDR3 reads CASNSWEAETQYF. The CDR3 DNA is TGCGCCAGCAACTCCTGGGAGGCGGAGACCCAGTACTTC.

This chain joins TRBV7-3 and TRBJ2-7; 10 nucleotides align to TRBD1. The germline gives CDR1 SGHTA, CDR2 FQGTGA. The CDR3 extends over 14 amino acids. The V segment lost 5 bases and the J segment 7 bases; nucleotides outside the gene matches: 8. The CDR3 DNA follows: TGTGCCAGCAGCCGACAGGGGGCGTTTGGGGAGCAGTACTTC. This encodes CASSRQGAFGEQYF.

This clone was found a few times. The V and J genes are TRBV11-1 and TRBJ2-7; no definite D call. This CDR3 is 13 amino acids long. Trimming shortened V by 5 bases and J by 4 bases, and 12 bases separated the two germline ends. Germline V CDR1 and CDR2: SGHAT, FQDESV (reference sequence). This chain's CDR3 is CASSLTLSYEQYF. In DNA form, the CDR3 reads TGTGCCAGCAGCCTTACGCTTTCGTACGAGCAGTACTTC.

V and J are TRBV15 and TRBJ2-3; D call uncertain. CDR3 size: 14 residues. In germline, CDR1 is LNHNV, CDR2 YYDKDF (reference sequence). Trimming removed 0 bases from V and 2 bases from J, with 6 bases in between. The CDR3 loop reads CATSRDSYTDTQYF. The CDR3 bases are TGTGCCACCAGCAGAGACAGCTACACAGATACGCAGTATTTT.